Listed below are T cell receptor beta chains from one sample, sequenced in a study of blood T cell repertoires in COVID-19. The protocol was immunoSEQ multiplex PCR, while the TCRdb copy is restricted to in-frame clones and leaves out a portion. The sample lists about 150,000 clones; more than 70% were seen once. The specimen sequenced was peripheral blood. The receptors here all came from a human donor in a cohort sampled during active COVID-19. The CDR3 runs from the conserved cysteine through the conserved F or W. Fields, in order: J gene, CDR3 length, V gene, CDR3 protein.

j_call: TRBJ1-1; cdr3_length: 11; v_call: TRBV7-9; cdr3_aa: CASSQGLGAFF
j_call: TRBJ1-6; cdr3_length: 14; v_call: TRBV19; cdr3_aa: CASSNTGGNSPLHF
j_call: TRBJ1-1; cdr3_length: 14; v_call: TRBV5-1; cdr3_aa: CASQTSGVNTEAFF
j_call: TRBJ1-3; cdr3_length: 17; v_call: TRBV19; cdr3_aa: CASSIEFQGENGNTIYF
j_call: TRBJ2-3; cdr3_length: 14; v_call: TRBV5-1; cdr3_aa: CASSSPEGGDTQYF
j_call: TRBJ2-2; cdr3_length: 16; v_call: TRBV7-6; cdr3_aa: CASSLGRGRDTGELFF
j_call: TRBJ2-3; cdr3_length: 13; v_call: TRBV7-8; cdr3_aa: CASSLAGRDTQYF
j_call: TRBJ2-7; cdr3_length: 12; v_call: TRBV5-6; cdr3_aa: CASSLFEYEQYF
j_call: TRBJ2-5; cdr3_length: 14; v_call: TRBV5-1; cdr3_aa: CASSLVSSGETQYF
j_call: TRBJ2-1; cdr3_length: 16; v_call: TRBV7-2; cdr3_aa: CASSSERGVSYNEQFF
j_call: TRBJ1-1; cdr3_length: 16; v_call: TRBV3-1/TRBV3-2; cdr3_aa: CASSRKPGARRTEAFF
j_call: TRBJ1-2; cdr3_length: 14; v_call: TRBV3-1/TRBV3-2; cdr3_aa: CASSQETAYYGYTF
j_call: TRBJ1-1; cdr3_length: 15; v_call: TRBV6-5; cdr3_aa: CASRPDRGWNTEAFF
j_call: TRBJ2-2; cdr3_length: 15; v_call: TRBV10-2; cdr3_aa: CASNRDRGNTGELFF
j_call: TRBJ2-7; cdr3_length: 14; v_call: TRBV2; cdr3_aa: CASSASGGAYEQYF
j_call: TRBJ2-2; cdr3_length: 13; v_call: TRBV12-3/TRBV12-4; cdr3_aa: CASREPNTGELFF
j_call: TRBJ2-6; cdr3_length: 17; v_call: TRBV2; cdr3_aa: CASSKVTAASGANVLTF
j_call: TRBJ2-3; cdr3_length: 14; v_call: TRBV6-2/TRBV6-3; cdr3_aa: CASSYEGAADTQYF
j_call: TRBJ2-5; cdr3_length: 12; v_call: TRBV29-1; cdr3_aa: CSAGQRQETQYF
j_call: TRBJ1-5; cdr3_length: 15; v_call: TRBV20-1; cdr3_aa: CSASAQVNSNQPQHF
j_call: TRBJ1-5; cdr3_length: 13; v_call: TRBV2; cdr3_aa: CASGQQVLQPQHF
j_call: TRBJ2-3; cdr3_length: 15; v_call: TRBV2; cdr3_aa: CASSYDRGHTDTQYF
j_call: TRBJ1-2; cdr3_length: 13; v_call: TRBV25-1; cdr3_aa: CASSQTGGYGYTF
j_call: TRBJ1-5; cdr3_length: 14; v_call: TRBV6-5; cdr3_aa: CASIRDRGNQPQHF